The sequence of this T cell receptor beta chain was determined in a study of cytomegalovirus exposure and HLA in healthy donors (dated by TCRdb to about 2017). Study-level background: An earlier analysis of under 600 of the donors reported 250 to 300 Gb of sequence data and some 100 million unique TCR beta sequences from some 180 million T cells. Rather than drawing on any new phenotypic data, the later analysis identified candidate immune exposures from TCR beta sequences and the way those sequences occurred across donors. HLA typing covered class I and class II loci at four-digit resolution. The study profiled the T cell repertoires of hundreds of subjects by immunosequencing and related them to cytomegalovirus serostatus. An earlier analysis of about 600 of the donors used high-throughput TCR beta sequencing to judge whether each TCR beta V gene segment behaved as functional or pseudogenic. The aim of the study was to test whether cataloging public T cell receptors could identify signatures of past pathogen exposure. Typing coverage differed by locus: A, B, C, DRB1 and DQB1 were typed in about 629-640 donors, DQA1 in about 500, DPA1 in nearly 610, and DPB1 in 450 to 490. Roughly 5 DR-DQ haplotypes were handled as single units for association and clustering, since linkage in the cohort was strong. Alongside the repertoire data, information on donor age, sex, ethnicity and CMV serostatus was compiled. To predict cytomegalovirus infection status, the study brought together high-throughput TCR immunosequencing, statistical association of individual TCRs with disease status, and machine learning. On average, roughly 240,000 unique TCR beta nucleotide sequences were sequenced per donor among 350 to 400 genotyped donors of the cohort, with roughly 19% of those sequences being non-productive. An early release that covered approximately 600 HLA-typed donors contained around 300 gigabases of sequencing data and some 87 million unique TCR sequences. Every repertoire in the discovery cohort had been generated on one and the same sequencing platform. Along with the 666-subject first cohort, a separate validation cohort of over 90 different subjects was used. Of the approximately 400 genotyped donors, roughly 80% fell in the genetic ancestry cluster associated with self-reported Caucasian donors. A later genetic analysis used genome-wide SNP genotypes for about 65% of the roughly 700 donors, treating that subset as a discovery cohort. A later analysis re-analyzed previously published TCR beta repertoires from hundreds of donors and added high-resolution HLA genotyping to study TCR occurrence patterns.

CDR1 and CDR2 were assigned from the germline V gene as SGHRS and YFSETQ. V trim: 5 bases; J trim: 10 bases; unmatched bases: 6. Measured from the cysteine to the phenylalanine, the CDR3 is 14 residues long. Only CDR3 DNA remains: 42 bases, in frame from the first base. The cohort was made up of 650 to 700 healthy bone marrow donors. All cohort members were sampled while nominally healthy, although unrecorded immune exposures were likely present. The donor was CMV seronegative and belonged to the group of several hundred seronegative cohort members. Every donor gave a peripheral blood sample, and the peripheral blood mononuclear cells from that sample were used for TCR beta sequencing. Genomic DNA was extracted from the blood cell samples with the Qiagen DNeasy Blood Extraction Kit. Points on this clone: This clone's antigen is unknown. Within one base of it there is no much larger clone, and no base qualities were kept.

The paper as a whole reports these results and caveats: Because HLA typing was missing for some donors at each locus, association tests included only the typed subset. In a later analysis, about 17,000 TCR beta sequences were associated with specific HLA alleles at a false discovery rate of 0.05. In a later analysis, TCR association rates were found to vary across HLA loci, with the most associated TCRs seen for DRB1 alleles and the fewest for HLA-C alleles. In an earlier analysis of fewer than 750 of the donors, most TCR beta V segments were observed in productive rearrangements about 90% or about 30% of the time, broadly matching IMGT annotations. The classifier was reported to diagnose cytomegalovirus status with high specificity and sensitivity in both the original and validation cohorts. Across donors, most TCR sequences were observed very rarely, whereas some public TCRs were present in many individuals. An association between a missense DCLRE1C variant and V-gene and J-gene trimming of TCR beta chains was found in a later genetic analysis and replicated in an independent cohort. Because counts were too low, roughly 17 rarely observed V segments, including chromosome 9 orphons, were left out of the earlier analysis of 587 of the donors. A further reported finding was that TCR beta sequences accurately predicted the HLA-A and HLA-B alleles for most subjects in the first cohort. The only immune exposure information available for the cohort was CMV serostatus. Several of the top co-occurrence clusters appeared to be linked to parvovirus B19, influenza, CMV and Epstein-Barr virus, according to a later analysis. The authors suggested that the approach could potentially be extended to other disease states and immunological phenotypes. Correlated functional status among segregating V segments might be attributable to linkage disequilibrium, but an unknown experimental factor could not be ruled out. The sequencing pipeline was judged likely to have produced a cluster of highly shared sequence variants as a technical artifact. In a later analysis, HLA-associated TCR beta chains were found to be more clonally expanded and to have lower generation probabilities than equally common non-associated chains. A total of 150 or so TCR beta chains were listed by the study as associated with cytomegalovirus. Presence/absence analyses assumed roughly uniform sequencing depth across donors, an assumption that may not hold. A later genetic analysis reported fewer N-insertions in productive TCRs among donors in an Asian-associated ancestry cluster than the roughly 640-donor mean. When HLA alleles, especially DR and DQ, strongly co-occurred, TCR associations were difficult to assign to individual alleles. In a later analysis, most CMV-associated TCR beta chains were found to appear HLA-restricted, with HLA associations seemingly driven largely by CMV exposure. This cohort had only TCR beta chains sequenced, and the lack of alpha or paired-chain data limited which features could be detected. A few of the identified cytomegalovirus-associated TCR beta chains were confirmed in vitro to be specific for cytomegalovirus antigens. Some IMGT-functional V segments, including TRBV6-2 and TRBV6-3, could not be told apart with the 87-base-pair reads, so those segments were excluded.

Library preparation employed the immunoSEQ multiplex PCR assay. For the multiplex PCR, a mixture combining 60 forward primers for TCR Vbeta segments and 13 reverse primers for TCR Jbeta segments was used. The CDR3 region of rearranged TCR beta genes was amplified from genomic DNA with a multiplex PCR assay. Amplified TCR beta libraries were sequenced as 87-base-pair reads on the Illumina HiSeq System. The paper's processing steps were these. A later analysis tallied roughly 76 million unique TCR beta chains across the 650 to 750 repertoires, and about 12 million of those chains were shared by two or more donors. To remove PCR and sequencing errors, raw reads were error-corrected and collapsed into unique sequences using a nearest-neighbor algorithm that merged closely related sequences. V, D and J gene segments were assigned by aligning CDR3 sequences to IMGT reference sequences. For a sequence to be retained, a match of at least six nucleotides was required to both a V gene segment and a J gene segment. A rearrangement counted as productive if the CDR3 had no stop codons and remained in frame with V and J, and every other rearrangement counted as non-productive. CDR3 was defined according to IMGT convention as the region running from the second conserved V-encoded cysteine to the conserved J-encoded phenylalanine. Sequences without an unambiguous match to a single V gene segment were excluded from the earlier analysis of about 630 of the donors. In an earlier analysis of roughly 500 of the donors, V segments were called functional above 56.7% productive rearrangements and were called segregating when the between-donor standard deviation exceeded 5%. A statistical classification framework was developed to diagnose cytomegalovirus status using the catalog of TCR beta chain sequences. V and J gene assignment, in a later analysis, came from comparing TCR nucleotide sequences with IMGT/GENE-DB human TR gene sequences. A later analysis assigned CDR3 sequences and most-parsimonious VDJ recombination scenarios with the TCRdist pipeline. In a later analysis, each TCR beta chain was defined by its CDR3 amino acid sequence together with its V-gene family, and reads without a unique V-gene family were excluded. As a way to deal with suspected cross-contamination and a sequencing artifact, a later analysis dropped more than 500 nucleotide sequences that were highly shared and had low generation probability. In a later analysis, a clonal expansion index for each public chain was calculated from normalized within-repertoire ranks of inferred template counts. In a later analysis, generation probabilities were computed using a VDJ recombination model fitted to out-of-frame rearrangements, and the results were checked against IGoR. A later analysis scored TCR-TCR, TCR-HLA and TCR-CMV co-occurrence with hypergeometric tests, applying a repertoire-size bias correction to TCR pairs. A later analysis estimated false discovery rates by permuting HLA or CMV assignments 20 times. A later analysis grouped co-occurring TCRs with DBSCAN, adding TCRdist sequence similarity when clustering within HLA-allele-positive subsets. Repertoires with fewer than 30,000 or more than 120,000 public chains, plus five repertoires with anomalous nucleotide sharing, were excluded from co-occurrence clustering. Imported from immuneACCESS, the table was reduced by TCRdb to in-frame sequences with V and J called. These copies leave out some clones; in studies compared against another copy, an unresolved V gene accounts for under half, and the cause of the remainder is not known. V and J calls and clone size are those listed in that table; D and trimming were worked out from the DNA. This sample gives some 110,000 clones in total; 66% of them show up just once. The top ten clonotypes cover about 1.5% of the sample.

This clonotype was obtained from a man between 18 and 35 years old in good health and CMV-seronegative. Source material: PBMCs. The rearranged chain carries TRBV5-1 and TRBJ1-6, with 10 middle bases fitting TRBD1. The CDR3 in this case is CASSTGQGNSPLHF. The DNA is TGCGCCAGCAGTACGGGACAGGGGAACTCACCCCTCCACTTT.